The T cell receptor beta chain described here comes from a study of T-cell memory formation after mild COVID-19. The CDR3 totals 13 residues. Trimming removed 3 bases at V and 5 bases at J, with 10 bases between. In germline, CDR1 is LGHNA, CDR2 YSLEER. TCRdb recomputed calls from the 5' RACE reads with MiXCR, one row per CDR3 protein. The profile shows hundreds of thousands of distinct CDR3 sequences, about an eighth of them singletons. This clonotype was seen repeatedly, ten times or more. This receptor was identified in a young man who had mild COVID-19 (a few samples of this study predate the infection). Cell type and time point are not known. The sequenced material came from PBMCs or a T cell subset sorted from them (not recorded which). This chain connects TRBV4-3 to TRBJ2-5, with D possibly called TRBD1 or TRBD2 (6 bases each). The CDR3 region has the DNA TGCGCCAGCAGCCAGCCGGGGGCGGAGACCCAGTACTTC. It codes for CASSQPGAETQYF.